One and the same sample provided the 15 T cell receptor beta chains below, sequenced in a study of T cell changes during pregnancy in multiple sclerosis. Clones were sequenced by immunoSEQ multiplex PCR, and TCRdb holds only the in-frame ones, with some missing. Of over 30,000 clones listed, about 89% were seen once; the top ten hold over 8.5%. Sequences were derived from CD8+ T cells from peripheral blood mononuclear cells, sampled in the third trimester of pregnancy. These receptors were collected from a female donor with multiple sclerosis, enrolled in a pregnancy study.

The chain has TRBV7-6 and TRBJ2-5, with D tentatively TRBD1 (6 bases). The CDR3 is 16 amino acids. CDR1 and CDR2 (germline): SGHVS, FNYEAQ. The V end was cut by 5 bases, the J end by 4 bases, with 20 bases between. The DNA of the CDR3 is TGTGCCAGCAGCCCCCGAACAGGGAAAGGAGGAGAGACCCAGTACTTC. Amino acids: CASSPRTGKGGETQYF.

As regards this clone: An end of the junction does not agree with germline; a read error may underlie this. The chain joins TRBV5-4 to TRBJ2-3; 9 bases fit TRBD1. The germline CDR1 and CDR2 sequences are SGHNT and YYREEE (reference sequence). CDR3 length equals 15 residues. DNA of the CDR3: TGTGCCAGCAGTTTGGGACAGGGAAGTTTAGATACGCAGTATTTT. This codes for CASSLGQGSLDTQYF.

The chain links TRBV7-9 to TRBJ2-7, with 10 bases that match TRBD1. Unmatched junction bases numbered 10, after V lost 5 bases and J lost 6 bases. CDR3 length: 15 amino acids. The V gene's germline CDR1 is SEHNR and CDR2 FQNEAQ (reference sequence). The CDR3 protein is CASSGRDRGVSEQYF. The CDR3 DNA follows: TGTGCCAGCAGCGGCCGGGACAGGGGAGTTAGCGAGCAGTACTTC.

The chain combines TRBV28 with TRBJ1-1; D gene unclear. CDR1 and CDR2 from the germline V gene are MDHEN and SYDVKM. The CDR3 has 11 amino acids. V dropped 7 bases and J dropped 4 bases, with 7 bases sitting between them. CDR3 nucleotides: TGTGCCAGCACCTTTCTCACTGAAGCTTTCTTT. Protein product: CASTFLTEAFF.

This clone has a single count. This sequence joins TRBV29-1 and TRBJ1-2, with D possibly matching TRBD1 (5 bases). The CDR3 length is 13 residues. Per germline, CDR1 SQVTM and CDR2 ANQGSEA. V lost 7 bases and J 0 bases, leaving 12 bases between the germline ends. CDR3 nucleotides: TGCAGCGCTCCTCGGGGGTCTAACTATGGCTACACCTTC. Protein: CSAPRGSNYGYTF.

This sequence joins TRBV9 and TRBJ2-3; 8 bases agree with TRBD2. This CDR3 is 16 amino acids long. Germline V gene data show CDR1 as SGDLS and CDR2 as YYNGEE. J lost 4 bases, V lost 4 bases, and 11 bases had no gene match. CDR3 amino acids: CASSPRDGGASDTQYF. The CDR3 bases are TGTGCCAGCAGCCCAAGGGACGGGGGGGCGTCAGATACGCAGTATTTT.

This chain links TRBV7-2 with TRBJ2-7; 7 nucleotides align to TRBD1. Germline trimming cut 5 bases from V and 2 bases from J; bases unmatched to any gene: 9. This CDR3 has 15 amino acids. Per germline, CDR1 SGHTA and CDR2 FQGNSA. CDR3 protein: CASSPQGVGPYEQYF. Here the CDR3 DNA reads TGTGCCAGCAGCCCCCAGGGGGTAGGGCCCTACGAGCAGTACTTC.

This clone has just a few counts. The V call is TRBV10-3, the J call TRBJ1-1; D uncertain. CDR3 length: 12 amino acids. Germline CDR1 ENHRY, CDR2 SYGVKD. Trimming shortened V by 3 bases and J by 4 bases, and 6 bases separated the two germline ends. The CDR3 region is CAISDTGTEAFF. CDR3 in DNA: TGTGCCATCAGTGATACGGGCACTGAAGCTTTCTTT.

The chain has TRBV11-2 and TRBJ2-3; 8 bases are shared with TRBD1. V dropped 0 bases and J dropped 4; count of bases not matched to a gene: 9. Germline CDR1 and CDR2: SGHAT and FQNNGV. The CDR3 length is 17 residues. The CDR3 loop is CASSLDLGQGAPDTQYF. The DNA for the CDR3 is TGTGCCAGCAGCTTAGATCTAGGTCAGGGGGCTCCAGATACGCAGTATTTT.

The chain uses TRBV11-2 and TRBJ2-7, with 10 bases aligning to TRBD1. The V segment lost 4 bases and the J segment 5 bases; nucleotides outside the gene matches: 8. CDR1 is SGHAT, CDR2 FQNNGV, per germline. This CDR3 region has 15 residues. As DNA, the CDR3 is TGTGCCAGCAGCTCTCCGGGGACAGGGGTCAACGAGCAGTACTTC. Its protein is CASSSPGTGVNEQYF.

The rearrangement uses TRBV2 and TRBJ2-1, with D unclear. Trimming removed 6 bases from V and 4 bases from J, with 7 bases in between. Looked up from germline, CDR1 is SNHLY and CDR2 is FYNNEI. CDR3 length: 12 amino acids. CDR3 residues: CASRSTYNEQFF. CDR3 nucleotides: TGTGCCAGCAGGAGCACGTACAATGAGCAGTTCTTC.

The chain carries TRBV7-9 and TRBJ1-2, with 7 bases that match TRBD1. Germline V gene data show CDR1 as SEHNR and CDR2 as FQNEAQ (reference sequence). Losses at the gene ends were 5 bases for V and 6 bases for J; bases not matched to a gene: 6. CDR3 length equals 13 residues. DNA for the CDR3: TGTGCCAGCAGCGCGGCAGGGGGAGATGGCTACACCTTC. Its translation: CASSAAGGDGYTF.

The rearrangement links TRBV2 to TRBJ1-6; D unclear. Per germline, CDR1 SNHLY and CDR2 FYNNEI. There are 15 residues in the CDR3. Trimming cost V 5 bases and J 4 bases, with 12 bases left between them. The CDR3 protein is CASSTGRAYNSPLHF. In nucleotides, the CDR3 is TGTGCCAGCAGTACGGGGAGGGCATATAATTCACCCCTCCACTTT. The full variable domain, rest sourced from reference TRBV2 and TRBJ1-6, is EPEVTQTPSHQVTQMGQEVILRCVPISNHLYFYWYRQILGQKVEFLVSFYNNEISEKSEIFDDQFSVERPDGSNFTLKIRSTKLEDSAMYFCASSTGRAYNSPLHFGNGTRLTVT.

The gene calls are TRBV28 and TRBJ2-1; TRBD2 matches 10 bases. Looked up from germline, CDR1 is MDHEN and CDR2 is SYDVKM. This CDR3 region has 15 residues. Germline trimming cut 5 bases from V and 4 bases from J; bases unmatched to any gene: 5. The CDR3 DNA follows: TGTGCCAGCAGTCCCGGGACTAGCGAATACAATGAGCAGTTCTTC. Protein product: CASSPGTSEYNEQFF.

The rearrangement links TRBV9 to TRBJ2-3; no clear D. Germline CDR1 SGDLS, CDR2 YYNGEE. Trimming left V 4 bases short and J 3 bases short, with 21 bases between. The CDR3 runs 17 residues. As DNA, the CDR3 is TGTGCCAGCAGCTTCCGGCCAGCACCCCCTAGGACAGATACGCAGTATTTT. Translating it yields CASSFRPAPPRTDTQYF.